This note documents a single T cell receptor (beta chain) sequence. Its antigen is not known. This specimen comes from a study of T cells after yellow fever vaccination. CDR3 length equals 12 residues. Per germline, CDR1 MNHNY and CDR2 SVGAGI (reference sequence). V lost 6 bases to trimming and J lost 12 bases; unmatched junction nucleotides: 10. Study outcomes and limitations: Booster sampling recovered most clones from primary vaccination (nearly 98% CD4, around 90% CD8). It was a weaker secondary response, yet one that peaked faster, at day 5 versus 15.

TCRdb re-called the 5' RACE reads with MiXCR, one entry per CDR3 protein. The table shows roughly 180,000 distinct CDR3 sequences, with approximately 6.2% occurring only once. V is TRBV6-6 and J is TRBJ1-2, with 7 bases identical to TRBD1. The sequence came from a man aged 18 to 29 who received the YFV17D yellow fever vaccine. This sample comprised CD4+ T cells sorted from PBMCs, obtained on the day of the first yellow fever vaccination. CDR3 region: CASSALIGGDTF. CDR3 DNA sequence: TGTGCCAGCAGCGCACTCATAGGGGGCGACACCTTC.